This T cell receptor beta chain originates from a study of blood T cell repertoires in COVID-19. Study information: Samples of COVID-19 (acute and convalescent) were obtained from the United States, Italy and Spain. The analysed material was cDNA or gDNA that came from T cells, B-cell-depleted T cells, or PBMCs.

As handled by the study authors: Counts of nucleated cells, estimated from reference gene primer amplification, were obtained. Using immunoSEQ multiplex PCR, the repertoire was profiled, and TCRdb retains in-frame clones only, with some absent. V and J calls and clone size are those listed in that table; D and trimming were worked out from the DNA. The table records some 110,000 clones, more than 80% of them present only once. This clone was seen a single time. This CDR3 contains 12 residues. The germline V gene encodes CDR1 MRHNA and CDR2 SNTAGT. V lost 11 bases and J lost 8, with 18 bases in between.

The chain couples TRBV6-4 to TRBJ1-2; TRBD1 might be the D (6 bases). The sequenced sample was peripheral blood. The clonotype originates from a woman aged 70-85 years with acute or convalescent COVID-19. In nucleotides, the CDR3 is TGTGCCGCATACTCAGGGGAAAGAGGCTACACCTTC. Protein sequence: CAAYSGERGYTF.